The 22 T cell receptor beta chains listed next were all sequenced from one sample in a study of cytomegalovirus exposure and HLA in healthy donors. In the PCR, 60 Vbeta and 13 Jbeta primers were used. The repertoire was sequenced with immunoSEQ multiplex PCR; TCRdb's copy has only in-frame clones and lacks some. The sample lists 200,000 to 250,000 clones; around 80% were seen once. Source material: PBMCs. The receptor set was obtained from a male donor in good health and CMV-seronegative.

In its sample, this clone was seen a few times. The junction shows a germline mismatch at one end, possibly a read error. The chain combines TRBV7-9 with TRBJ2-7, with a tentative D call TRBD2 (5 bases). The germline gives CDR1 SEHNR, CDR2 FQNEAQ (reference sequence). This CDR3 has 12 amino acids. The CDR3 sequence: CSSSLSGYEQYF. CDR3 DNA sequence: TGTTCCAGCAGCTTATCGGGATACGAGCAGTACTTC.

The chain is built from TRBV5-1 and TRBJ1-3; possibly TRBD1 for D (5 bases). This CDR3 contains 17 residues. Germline V lookup: CDR1 SGHRS, CDR2 YFSETQ. The V end lost 4 bases, the J end lost 3 bases, and 20 bases lay between the germline ends. For the CDR3, the DNA is TGCGCCAGCAGCGCCGGAGGGAGGGGAGCTGTTGGAAACACCATATATTTT. Its protein product is CASSAGGRGAVGNTIYF.

This clone was seen just once. V usage is TRBV30 and J usage is TRBJ2-1, with a tentative D call TRBD2 (5 bases). Germline V gene data show CDR1 as GTSNPN and CDR2 as SVGIG (reference sequence). V was pared by 0 bases and J by 8 bases, with 17 bases between. The CDR3 runs 15 residues. The CDR3 is CAWSVSQRPGHEQFF. For the CDR3, the DNA is TGTGCCTGGAGTGTATCCCAGCGGCCAGGCCATGAGCAGTTCTTC.

This clone has more than one count but fewer than ten. The chain employs TRBV7-9 and TRBJ2-7; no clear D. The CDR3 runs to 14 residues. V was cut by 0 bases and J by 3 bases, with 9 bases left in between. The germline gives CDR1 SEHNR, CDR2 FQNEAQ (reference sequence). The CDR3 loop is CASSLAAINYEQYF. The CDR3 DNA is TGTGCCAGCAGCTTAGCTGCGATCAACTACGAGCAGTACTTC.

The table lists this clone with a few counts. The chain is built from TRBV5-6 and TRBJ2-1; 12 bases align to TRBD2. With V trimmed by 2 bases and J by 7 bases, 10 bases remained unmatched. The CDR3 loop spans 17 amino acids. CDR1 and CDR2 from the germline V gene are SGHDT and YYEEEE. The CDR3 nucleotides read TGTGCCAGCAGCTTAGGTGGGCTAGCGGGAGGGGTGAATGAGCAGTTCTTC. It yields the protein CASSLGGLAGGVNEQFF.

The CDR3 loop reads CASSGETGWSGNTIYF. As DNA, the CDR3 is TGTGCCAGCAGCGGAGAGACAGGGTGGAGTGGAAACACCATATATTTT. V and J are TRBV9 and TRBJ1-3; 7 bases align to TRBD1. CDR3 length equals 16 residues. Germline CDR1 and CDR2: SGDLS and YYNGEE. Unmatched junction bases numbered 9, after V lost 3 bases and J lost 3 bases. Full variable domain (outside the CDR3, taken from reference TRBV9 and TRBJ1-3): DSGVTQTPKHLITATGQRVTLRCSPRSGDLSVYWYQQSLDQGLQFLIQYYNGEERAKGNILERFSAQQFPDLHSELNLSSLELGDSALYFCASSGETGWSGNTIYFGEGSWLTVV.

This clone was found a few times. The chain recombines TRBV6-5 with TRBJ1-1; D remains unclear. This CDR3 is 13 amino acids long. Deletions cut 6 bases from V and 1 base from J, with 9 bases between. Germline assignment: CDR1 MNHEY and CDR2 SVGAGI. The CDR3 nucleotides are TGTGCCAGCAGAACAGAGACGAACACTGAAGCTTTCTTT. Protein sequence: CASRTETNTEAFF.

This chain joins TRBV2 and TRBJ2-7, with 9 positions matching TRBD1. CDR1 is SNHLY, CDR2 FYNNEI, per germline. The CDR3 extends over 13 amino acids. V lost 10 bases to trimming and J lost 3 bases; unmatched junction nucleotides: 7. CDR3 sequence (DNA): TGTGCCATACCGGGGGACAGGGACTACGAGCAGTACTTC. It yields the protein CAIPGDRDYEQYF.

V is TRBV29-1 and J is TRBJ2-3; TRBD2 is a possible D gene (6 bases). CDR3 length: 13 residues. Germline-derived CDR1 and CDR2 are SQVTM and ANQGSEA. Between the trimmed V and J ends, which lost 4 bases and 4 bases, there was a span of 12 bases. CDR3 sequence: CSVGGTPPDTQYF. The CDR3 nucleotides are TGCAGCGTTGGCGGGACTCCGCCAGATACGCAGTATTTT.

The chain recombines TRBV5-1 with TRBJ2-7; the D is unclear. V was cut by 3 bases and J by 3 bases, with 16 bases left in between. Germline V gene sequence: CDR1 SGHRS, CDR2 YFSETQ. This CDR3 spans 15 amino acids. The CDR3 DNA sequence: TGCGCCAGCAGCTACGGTCTATTAAACGACTACGAGCAGTACTTC. It encodes CASSYGLLNDYEQYF.

The DNA of the CDR3 is TGCGCCAGCAGCTGGGGACTAGCGGGACTCTACGAGCAGTACTTC. It translates to CASSWGLAGLYEQYF. The chain recombines TRBV5-1 with TRBJ2-7; 13 bases line up with TRBD2. Trimming at V came to 3 bases and at J to 3 bases, leaving 3 bases not matched to a gene. Germline V CDR1 and CDR2: SGHRS, YFSETQ. The CDR3 is 15 amino acids.

This chain uses TRBV29-1 with TRBJ2-2; 11 nucleotides agree with TRBD2. V lost 3 bases, J lost 7 bases, and 10 bases stayed unmatched. This CDR3 spans 16 amino acids. CDR1 is SQVTM and CDR2 is ANQGSEA in the germline V gene. This chain's CDR3 is CSVDRLAGGDGGELFF. In DNA, the CDR3 is TGCAGCGTTGACAGGCTAGCGGGAGGAGATGGCGGGGAGCTGTTTTTT.

The chain uses TRBV2 and TRBJ2-3; 9 nucleotides line up with TRBD2. V trimming: 6 bases; J trimming: 3 bases; junction bases outside the gene matches: 10. CDR3 length: 16 residues. CDR1 and CDR2 (germline): SNHLY, FYNNEI. The CDR3 nucleotides read TGTGCCAGCAGCCTCCTAGCGGGATTTACGACAGATACGCAGTATTTT. Translating gives CASSLLAGFTTDTQYF.

The V gene is TRBV20-1, the J gene TRBJ2-1; TRBD2 matches at 10 bases. V lost 6 bases, J lost 12 bases, and 5 bases stayed unmatched. CDR1 and CDR2 (germline): DFQATT, SNEGSKA (reference sequence). This CDR3 has 11 amino acids. The CDR3 region is CSAASGSSQFF. CDR3 sequence (DNA): TGCAGTGCCGCTAGCGGGAGTTCGCAGTTCTTC.

The chain carries TRBV15 and TRBJ2-2; 8 bases are shared with TRBD2. The germline V gene has CDR1 LNHNV and CDR2 YYDKDF (reference sequence). This CDR3 is 18 amino acids long. V gave up 3 bases and J gave up 2 bases; unmatched junction bases: 11. CDR3 sequence reads: CATSRSYAGLGNTGELFF. CDR3 coding DNA: TGTGCCACCAGCAGGTCTTACGCGGGACTAGGAAACACCGGGGAGCTGTTTTTT.

The chain links TRBV27 to TRBJ1-1; 7 bases match TRBD1. The germline V gene encodes CDR1 MNHEY and CDR2 SMNVEV (reference sequence). The CDR3 consists of 14 residues. Losses at the gene ends were 5 bases for V and 5 bases for J; bases not matched to a gene: 8. CDR3 DNA: TGTGCCAGCAGTCCACAGGGGTCAAGGACTGAAGCTTTCTTT. It is translated as CASSPQGSRTEAFF.

This chain links TRBV6-6 with TRBJ1-1; D is unresolved. The CDR3 spans 14 residues. The V end was cut by 2 bases, the J end by 0 bases, with 7 bases between. Per germline, CDR1 MNHNY and CDR2 SVGAGI (reference sequence). CDR3 sequence (DNA): TGTGCCAGCAGTTACGGCTTAATGAACACTGAAGCTTTCTTT. This codes for CASSYGLMNTEAFF.

V gene TRBV13 combines with J gene TRBJ2-7; the match to TRBD1 covers 9 bases. This CDR3 is 17 amino acids long. The V and J ends lost 5 bases and 3 bases, in that order; junction bases with no gene match: 14. Germline V gene data show CDR1 as PRHDT and CDR2 as FYEKMQ (reference sequence). This CDR3 is CASSLESLGDRDYEQYF. CDR3 sequence (DNA): TGTGCCAGCAGCCTGGAATCCCTCGGGGACAGGGACTACGAGCAGTACTTC.

This chain joins TRBV5-1 and TRBJ2-3, with 7 bases fitting TRBD2. Trimming removed 2 bases from V and 6 bases from J; junction bases left unmatched: 15. The CDR3 runs to 17 residues. CDR1 SGHRS and CDR2 YFSETQ come from the germline V gene. CDR3 in DNA: TGCGCCAGCAGCTTCGGACTAGGTGTTCAGGTTCCGGATACGCAGTATTTT. It is translated as CASSFGLGVQVPDTQYF. Looking up the rest from reference TRBV5-1 and TRBJ2-3 gives the full variable domain: KAGVTQTPRYLIKTRGQQVTLSCSPISGHRSVSWYQQTPGQGLQFLFEYFSETQRNKGNFPGRFSGRQFSNSRSEMNVSTLELGDSALYLCASSFGLGVQVPDTQYFGPGTRLTVL.

This clone was counted between two and nine times. The J gene is TRBJ1-4, the V gene TRBV5-8; D remains unclear. Per germline, CDR1 SGHTS and CDR2 YDEGEE. The V end lost 3 bases, the J end lost 4 bases, and 7 bases lay between the germline ends. The CDR3 spans 13 residues. CDR3 in amino acids: CASSSRRNEKLFF. The CDR3 DNA reads as TGTGCCAGCAGCTCTAGGCGTAATGAAAAACTGTTTTTT. The full variable domain, completed using reference TRBV5-8 and TRBJ1-4, is EAGVTQSPTHLIKTRGQQATLRCSPISGHTSVYWYQQALGLGLQFLLWYDEGEERNRGNFPPRFSGRQFPNYSSELNVNALELEDSALYLCASSSRRNEKLFFGSGTQLSVL.

The chain links TRBV28 to TRBJ1-1; 7 nucleotides align to TRBD1. Germline CDR1 MDHEN, CDR2 SYDVKM. The junction had 5 bases not matched to a gene; V was cut back by 6 bases and J by 7 bases. The CDR3 covers 12 residues. This CDR3 reads CASRPNRGEAFF. In nucleotides, the CDR3 is TGTGCCAGCAGACCCAACAGGGGTGAAGCTTTCTTT.

This clone has a single count. The chain links TRBV5-1 to TRBJ2-5, with TRBD1 matching over 9 bases. The DNA end favors TRBJ2-7, so the J call may be wrong. Per germline, CDR1 SGHRS and CDR2 YFSETQ. The CDR3 is made up of 15 amino acids. The CDR3 sequence is CASSLAGQGIHEQYF. CDR3 sequence (DNA): TGCGCCAGCAGCTTGGCGGGACAGGGTATCCACGAGCAGTACTTC.